A selection of T cell receptor beta chains follows, all from one sample in a study of neurological immune-mediated disorders. TCRdb re-analysed the 5' RACE reads in MiXCR, keeping a single row per CDR3 protein. The sample lists about 80,000 distinct CDR3 sequences, approximately 5.8% occurring once. Input material: PBMCs. The receptors derive from a woman aged 55-75 years with multiple sclerosis. Each CDR3 is given with its conserved first and last residue. A D gene is named only where the DNA matches it firmly. Clone sizes are given selectively: once, few, many, or a class where the clone is expanded.

>TRBV5-1|TRBJ2-7|NA|NA
CASSLASGQAYEQYF
TGCGCCAGCAGCCTAGCCTCAGGACAAGCCTACGAGCAGTACTTC
>TRBV5-1|TRBJ1-6|NA|NA
CASAIGGNSPLHF
TGCGCCAGCGCTATCGGGGGGAATTCACCCCTCCACTTT
>TRBV4-2|TRBJ2-5|many|TRBD1
CASSQALGGQQETQYF
TGTGCCAGCAGCCAAGCCCTTGGGGGACAGCAAGAGACCCAGTACTTC
>TRBV12-3/TRBV12-4|TRBJ1-2|many|NA
CASSLVWRYGYTF
TGTGCCAGCAGTTTAGTCTGGAGATATGGCTACACCTTC
>TRBV29-1|TRBJ2-5|many|NA
CSGRPTGSETQYF
TGCAGCGGACGGCCTACAGGGTCGGAGACCCAGTACTTC
>TRBV6-5|TRBJ1-6|many|NA
CASSYSGSWGNSPLHF
TGTGCCAGCAGTTACTCGGGGAGTTGGGGAAATTCACCCCTCCACTTT
>TRBV5-1|TRBJ2-2|NA|NA
CASSSYTYTGELFF
TGCGCCAGCAGCTCGTACACCTACACCGGTGAGCTGTTTTTT
>TRBV20-1|TRBJ1-1|many|NA
CSARDWEAPPGAEAFF
TGCAGTGCTAGAGATTGGGAGGCACCTCCGGGGGCTGAAGCTTTCTTT
>TRBV5-1|TRBJ2-7|many|NA
CASQEDVTYEQYF
TGCGCCTCTCAGGAGGACGTAACCTACGAGCAGTACTTC
>TRBV5-1|TRBJ2-3|many|NA
CASSLSTDTQYF
TGCGCCAGCAGCCTAAGCACAGATACGCAGTATTTT
>TRBV20-1|TRBJ2-3|many|NA
CSASFRDRASTDTQYF
TGCAGTGCTAGTTTCCGGGACCGCGCTAGCACAGATACGCAGTATTTT
>TRBV5-1|TRBJ1-2|many|NA
CASSLAINYGYTF
TGCGCCAGCAGCTTGGCTATAAACTATGGCTACACCTTC
>TRBV5-1|TRBJ2-1|many|TRBD1
CASSLDFLDRGYNEQFF
TGCGCCAGCAGCTTGGACTTTCTGGACAGGGGTTACAATGAGCAGTTCTTC
>TRBV14|TRBJ2-5|many|TRBD1
CASSRTQGARRETQYF
TGTGCCAGCAGCCGTACACAGGGGGCGCGGCGCGAGACCCAGTACTTC
>TRBV7-2|TRBJ2-1|few|TRBD2
CASSLYGASGGPENEQFF
TGTGCCAGCAGTCTTTACGGCGCTAGCGGGGGGCCGGAGAATGAGCAGTTCTTC
>TRBV6-2/TRBV6-3|TRBJ2-3|many|NA
CASSPIAAQGTQYF
TGTGCCAGCAGCCCCATAGCGGCGCAGGGTACGCAGTATTTT
>TRBV5-8|TRBJ2-5|few|NA
CASSLGSWGPQETQYF
TGTGCCAGCAGCTTGGGGTCCTGGGGTCCTCAAGAGACCCAGTACTTC
>TRBV5-1|TRBJ2-2|many|NA
CASSRGQNTGELFF
TGCGCCAGCAGCCGGGGACAGAACACCGGGGAGCTGTTTTTT
>TRBV5-6|TRBJ2-7|many|TRBD1
CASQPIQGIEGEQYF
TGTGCCAGCCAACCGATACAGGGGATCGAGGGCGAGCAGTACTTC
>TRBV11-2|TRBJ1-1|many|NA
CASSLGFRGTAFF
TGTGCCAGCAGCTTAGGTTTCCGGGGGACAGCTTTCTTT
>TRBV4-1|TRBJ2-5|many|TRBD2
CASSQGPSGGETQYF
TGCGCCAGCAGCCAAGGACCCAGCGGGGGAGAGACCCAGTACTTC
>TRBV12-3/TRBV12-4|TRBJ2-1|few|NA
CASSLVRGGNEQFF
TGTGCCAGCAGTTTAGTTCGGGGAGGCAATGAGCAGTTCTTC
>TRBV5-1|TRBJ2-5|many|TRBD2
CASSLTSGVPQQETQYF
TGCGCCAGCAGCTTGACTAGCGGGGTGCCACAACAAGAGACCCAGTACTTC
>TRBV20-1|TRBJ1-1|many|NA
CSAKEGIWSLEAFF
TGCAGTGCTAAAGAGGGCATCTGGAGCTTAGAGGCTTTCTTT
>TRBV11-2|TRBJ2-5|many|NA
CASSPPGLGSGTQYF
TGTGCCAGCAGCCCCCCGGGACTGGGAAGTGGGACCCAGTACTTC
>TRBV2|TRBJ2-7|NA|NA
CASSADITYEQYF
TGTGCCAGCAGTGCTGACATTACCTACGAGCAGTACTTC
>TRBV9|TRBJ2-4|many|TRBD2
CASSVGGGVGIQYF
TGTGCCAGCAGCGTAGGCGGGGGGGTCGGCATTCAGTACTTC
>TRBV7-9|TRBJ2-1|many|NA
CASSLYREGNEQFF
TGTGCCAGCAGCTTATACAGGGAGGGGAATGAGCAGTTCTTC
>TRBV27|TRBJ2-5|many|TRBD2
CASRSWSSGEETQYF
TGTGCCAGCAGGTCATGGTCTAGCGGGGAGGAGACCCAGTACTTC
>TRBV5-6|TRBJ2-2|many|NA
CASSLGPGGNTGELFF
TGTGCCAGCAGCTTGGGGCCCGGGGGGAACACCGGGGAGCTGTTTTTT
>TRBV7-2|TRBJ2-6|many|TRBD1
CASSWGQGTGANVLTF
TGTGCCAGCAGCTGGGGACAGGGGACGGGGGCCAACGTCCTGACTTTC
>TRBV20-1|TRBJ1-4|many|TRBD1
CSARQGRDEKLFF
TGCAGTGCCAGACAGGGGAGGGATGAAAAACTGTTTTTT
>TRBV27|TRBJ1-2|many|NA
CASSPTRRDGYTF
TGTGCCAGCAGTCCAACGAGGCGGGATGGCTACACCTTC
>TRBV12-3/TRBV12-4|TRBJ1-1|many|NA
CASSLRAVKTEAFF
TGTGCCAGCAGTTTAAGGGCTGTAAAGACTGAAGCTTTCTTT
>TRBV7-2|TRBJ1-5|many|NA
CASSLGGGGSNQPQHF
TGTGCCAGCAGCTTAGGGGGAGGGGGGTCGAATCAGCCCCAGCATTTT
>TRBV3-1|TRBJ2-5|many|TRBD1
CASSQGQGLSKTQYF
TGTGCCAGCAGCCAAGGACAGGGGTTGTCGAAGACCCAGTACTTC
>TRBV5-1|TRBJ2-3|many|NA
CASSSGSSADTQYF
TGCGCCAGCAGCTCGGGTAGCAGTGCAGATACGCAGTATTTT
>TRBV12-3/TRBV12-4|TRBJ2-7|many|NA
CASKGAGSSYEQYF
TGTGCCAGCAAAGGGGCCGGGAGCTCCTACGAGCAGTACTTC
>TRBV6-5|TRBJ2-7|many|TRBD1
CASGGTGVSYEQYF
TGTGCCAGTGGGGGGACAGGGGTTTCCTACGAGCAGTACTTC
>TRBV9|TRBJ1-2|many|TRBD1
CASSTRDRVNGYTF
TGTGCCAGCAGCACCCGGGACAGGGTGAATGGCTACACCTTC
>TRBV12-3/TRBV12-4|TRBJ2-1|few|NA
CASSLGPSSYNEQFF
TGTGCCAGCAGTTTAGGACCGAGCTCCTACAATGAGCAGTTCTTC
>TRBV5-4|TRBJ2-5|many|TRBD2
CASSLDGAGAETQYF
TGTGCCAGCAGCTTGGACGGAGCGGGGGCAGAGACCCAGTACTTC
>TRBV9|TRBJ1-1|many|TRBD1
CASSLRPDRGAEAFF
TGTGCCAGCAGTTTAAGACCCGACAGGGGCGCTGAAGCTTTCTTT
>TRBV14|TRBJ1-4|NA|NA
CASSQEQVMGEKLFF
TGTGCCAGCAGCCAAGAACAGGTGATGGGGGAAAAACTGTTTTTT
>TRBV18|TRBJ1-4|NA|NA
CASSPSRGPEKLFF
TGTGCCAGCTCACCATCCCGGGGTCCTGAAAAACTGTTTTTT
>TRBV5-7|TRBJ2-2|many|NA
CASSLESGELFF
TGTGCCAGCAGCCTCGAGTCGGGGGAGCTGTTTTTT
>TRBV3-1|TRBJ2-1|few|NA
CASSQGLGGDYNEQFF
TGTGCCAGCAGCCAAGGTCTAGGGGGTGACTACAATGAGCAGTTCTTC
>TRBV12-3/TRBV12-4|TRBJ2-6|many|TRBD2
CASSPVGGSLSSGANVLTF
TGTGCCAGCAGCCCCGTCGGGGGGTCACTAAGCTCTGGGGCCAACGTCCTGACTTTC
>TRBV20-1|TRBJ1-1|many|NA
CSASWDMAEAFF
TGCAGTGCTAGTTGGGACATGGCTGAAGCTTTCTTT
>TRBV6-6|TRBJ2-3|many|TRBD2
CASRPSGGPTDTQYF
TGTGCCAGCAGACCCTCGGGGGGGCCCACAGATACGCAGTATTTT